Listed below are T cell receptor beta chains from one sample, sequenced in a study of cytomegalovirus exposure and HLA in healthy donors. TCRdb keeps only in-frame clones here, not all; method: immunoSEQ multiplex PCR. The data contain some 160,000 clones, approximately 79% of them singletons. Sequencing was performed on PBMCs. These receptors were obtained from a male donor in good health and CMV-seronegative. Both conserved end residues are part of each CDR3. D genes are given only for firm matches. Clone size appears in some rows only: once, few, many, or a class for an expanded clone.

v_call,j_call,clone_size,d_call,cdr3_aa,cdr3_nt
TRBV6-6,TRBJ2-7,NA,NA,CASSYSQGLTYEQYF,TGTGCCAGCAGTTACTCCCAGGGATTAACCTACGAGCAGTACTTC
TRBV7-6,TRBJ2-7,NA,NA,CASSLSAGYEQYF,TGTGCCAGCAGCTTAAGCGCTGGCTACGAGCAGTACTTC
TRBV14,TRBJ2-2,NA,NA,CASSQVPGRHTGELFF,TGTGCCAGCAGCCAAGTGCCAGGCCGGCATACCGGGGAGCTGTTTTTT
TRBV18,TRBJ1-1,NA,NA,CASSPPSSGNTEAFF,TGTGCCAGCTCACCACCGTCGTCCGGGAACACTGAAGCTTTCTTT
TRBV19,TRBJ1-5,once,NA,CASRDSPSDQPQHF,TGTGCCAGTAGAGACAGTCCATCCGATCAGCCCCAGCATTTT
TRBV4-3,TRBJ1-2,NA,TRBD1,CASSQKAVGAQGAVLGGYTF,TGCGCCAGCAGCCAAAAGGCTGTTGGGGCACAGGGGGCTGTGTTGGGTGGCTACACCTTC
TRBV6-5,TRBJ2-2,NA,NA,CATAWAGTGELFF,TGTGCCACCGCCTGGGCGGGGACCGGGGAGCTGTTTTTT
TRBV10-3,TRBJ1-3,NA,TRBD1,CAIREGQDSGNTIYF,TGTGCCATCAGAGAGGGACAGGATTCTGGAAACACCATATATTTT
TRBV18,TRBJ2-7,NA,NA,CASSPPVRLEQYF,TGTGCCAGCTCACCACCGGTGAGGTTGGAGCAGTACTTC
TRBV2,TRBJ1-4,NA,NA,CASTERSLPAANEKLFF,TGTGCCAGCACCGAGAGGAGTCTCCCGGCGGCTAATGAAAAACTGTTTTTT
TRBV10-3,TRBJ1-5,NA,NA,CAIRSRENQPQHF,TGTGCCATCAGATCGAGGGAGAATCAGCCCCAGCATTTT
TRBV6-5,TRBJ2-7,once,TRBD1,CASSPDREPTYEQYF,TGTGCCAGCAGTCCCGACAGGGAACCCACCTACGAGCAGTACTTC
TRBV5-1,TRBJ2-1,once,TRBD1,CASSGMGQGVGNEQFF,TGCGCCAGCAGCGGGATGGGACAGGGGGTCGGCAATGAGCAGTTCTTC
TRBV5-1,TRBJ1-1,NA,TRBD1,CASSLQGFDTEAFF,TGCGCCAGCAGCTTACAGGGGTTTGACACTGAAGCTTTCTTT
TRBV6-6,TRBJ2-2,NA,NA,CASSGAGGELFF,TGTGCCAGCAGCGGCGCCGGGGGGGAGCTGTTTTTT
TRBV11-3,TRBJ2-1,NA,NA,CASSSTAPYNEQFF,TGTGCCAGCAGCTCCACTGCCCCTTACAATGAGCAGTTCTTC
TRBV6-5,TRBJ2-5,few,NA,CASSYNPTGFQETQYF,TGTGCCAGCAGTTATAACCCGACAGGCTTCCAAGAGACCCAGTACTTC
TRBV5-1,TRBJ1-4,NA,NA,CASSHGENEKLFF,TGCGCCAGCAGCCACGGAGAAAATGAAAAACTGTTTTTT
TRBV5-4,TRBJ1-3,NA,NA,CASSSRRGSGNTIYF,TGTGCCAGCAGCTCACGCCGGGGCTCTGGAAACACCATATATTTT
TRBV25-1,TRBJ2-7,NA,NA,CASSGAGAAYEQYF,TGTGCCAGCAGTGGGGCAGGGGCGGCCTACGAGCAGTACTTC
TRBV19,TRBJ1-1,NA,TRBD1,CASSRTGGTEAFF,TGTGCCAGTAGTAGGACAGGGGGCACTGAAGCTTTCTTT
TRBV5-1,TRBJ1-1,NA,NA,CASSLLAGMNTEAFF,TGCGCCAGCAGCTTGCTTGCGGGGATGAACACTGAAGCTTTCTTT
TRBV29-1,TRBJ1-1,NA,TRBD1,CSVWTGNTEAFF,TGCAGCGTGTGGACAGGGAACACTGAAGCTTTCTTT
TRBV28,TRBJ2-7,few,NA,CASSDLGESYEQYF,TGTGCCAGCAGTGACCTAGGGGAATCCTACGAGCAGTACTTC
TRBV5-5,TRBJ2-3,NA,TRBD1,CASSPTGIDTQYF,TGTGCCAGCAGCCCGACAGGGATAGATACGCAGTATTTT
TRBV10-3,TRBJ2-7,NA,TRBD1,CAISELGQGTPYEQYF,TGTGCCATCAGTGAGTTGGGACAGGGGACCCCCTACGAGCAGTACTTC
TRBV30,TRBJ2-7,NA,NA,CAWSQGNHYEQYF,TGTGCCTGGAGCCAGGGAAACCATTACGAGCAGTACTTC